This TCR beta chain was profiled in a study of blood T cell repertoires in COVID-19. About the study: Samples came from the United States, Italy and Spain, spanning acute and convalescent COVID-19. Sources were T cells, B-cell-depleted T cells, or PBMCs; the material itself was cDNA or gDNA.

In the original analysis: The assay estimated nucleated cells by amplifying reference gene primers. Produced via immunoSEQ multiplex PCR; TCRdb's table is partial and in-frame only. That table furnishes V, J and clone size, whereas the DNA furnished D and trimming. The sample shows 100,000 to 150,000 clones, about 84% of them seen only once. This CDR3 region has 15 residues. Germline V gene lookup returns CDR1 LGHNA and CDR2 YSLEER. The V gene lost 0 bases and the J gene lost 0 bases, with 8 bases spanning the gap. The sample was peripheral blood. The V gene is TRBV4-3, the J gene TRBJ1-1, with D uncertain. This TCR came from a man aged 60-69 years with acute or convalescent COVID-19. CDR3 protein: CASSQEAVMNTEAFF. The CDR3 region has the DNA TGCGCCAGCAGCCAAGAGGCAGTTATGAACACTGAAGCTTTCTTT.